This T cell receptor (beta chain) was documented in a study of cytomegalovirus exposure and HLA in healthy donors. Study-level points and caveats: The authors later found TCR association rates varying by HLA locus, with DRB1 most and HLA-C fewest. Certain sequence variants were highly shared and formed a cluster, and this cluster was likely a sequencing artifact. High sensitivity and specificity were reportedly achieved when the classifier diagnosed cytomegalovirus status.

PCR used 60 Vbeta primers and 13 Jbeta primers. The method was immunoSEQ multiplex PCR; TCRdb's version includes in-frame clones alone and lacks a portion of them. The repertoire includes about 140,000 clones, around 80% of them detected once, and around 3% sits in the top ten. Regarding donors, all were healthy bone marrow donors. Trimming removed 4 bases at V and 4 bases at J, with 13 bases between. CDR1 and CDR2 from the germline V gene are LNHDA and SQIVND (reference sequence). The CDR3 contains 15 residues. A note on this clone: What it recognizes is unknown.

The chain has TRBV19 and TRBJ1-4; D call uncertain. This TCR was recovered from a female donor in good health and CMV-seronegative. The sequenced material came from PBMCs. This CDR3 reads CASSTFGLNNEKLFF. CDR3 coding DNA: TGTGCCAGTAGTACCTTTGGACTTAATAATGAAAAACTGTTTTTT. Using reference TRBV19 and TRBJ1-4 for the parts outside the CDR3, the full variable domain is DGGITQSPKYLFRKEGQNVTLSCEQNLNHDAMYWYRQDPGQGLRLIYYSQIVNDFQKGDIAEGYSVSREKKESFPLTVTSAQKNPTAFYLCASSTFGLNNEKLFFGSGTQLSVL.